The present TCR beta chain was sequenced within a study of T cell responses to AZD1222 COVID-19 vaccine (dated by TCRdb to the early 2020s). In the study overall: AZD1222 recipients with second doses at about 4 weeks or about 12 weeks were pooled, because spike-specific TCR depth and breadth did not differ between schedules. TCR sequencing covered over 230 trial participants: roughly 200 given two doses of AZD1222 and 26 given two doses of MenACWY control vaccine. Trial participants were enrolled into age subgroups of 18-55, 56-69 and 70-plus years, which contained roughly 140, 27 and 60 TCR-sequenced participants, respectively. The full study reports these points: CD4 TCRs associated with the vaccine covered the entire spike protein, and the dominant responses were in regions 160-218 and 743-854. After two AZD1222 doses, both the breadth and the depth of spike-specific TCRs were significantly higher than at day 0 and than in MenACWY recipients. Reportedly, almost half of the unique spike-specific TCRs recognized epitopes lying outside the regions that are mutated in the B.1.351 and B.1.1.7 variants. Participants were mostly white British, with more females than males. The authors suggested clonal diversity may have been underestimated. Because no samples from the day 14 peak response were available, repertoires could be characterized only after the peak T cell response. The 56-69-year group was small, and its depth increase did not reach significance, likely because of low power. Conclusions about previously exposed vaccinees are limited, since just five to seven AZD1222 recipients were seropositive for SARS-CoV-2 at baseline.

The CDR3 regions of human TCRbeta chains were analyzed by immunosequencing. The paper's processing steps were these. Repertoire TCRs were checked for matches against a reference library of SARS-CoV-2-specific TCRs that had been generated using the MIRA antigen-specificity platform. Breadth was defined as the fraction of unique TCRs that were SARS-CoV-2-associated, and depth was defined as the fraction of total T cells that were SARS-CoV-2-associated. Using the MIRA data, every spike-specific TCR was mapped to the spike region that the TCR reacted to and assigned to either a CD4 or a CD8 class. Log10-transformed breadth and depth values were compared by one-way ANOVA with Sidak's multiple comparisons tests. TCRdb took over this immuneACCESS table, retaining in-frame rearrangements with V and J assigned. Such tables are incomplete; in checked studies, under half of the missing clones stem from an unresolved V gene, and the remainder is unexplained. V and J calls and clone size are given by that table; D and trimming were obtained from the DNA. This sample gives over 120,000 clones in total; nearly 95% of them show up just once. Under 6.5% of the sample is taken by the ten largest.

The CDR3, from cysteine to phenylalanine, totals 14 residues. Of all the DNA, just the CDR3 is kept, 42 bases in frame from base 1. V drops 0 bases and J drops 4 bases, leaving 10 bases in between. The CDR1 and CDR2 encoded by the germline V gene are SGHRS and YFSETQ. About this clone: Its antigen target is currently unknown. No clone much larger than this one lies a single base away; base qualities are absent.

Read against the paper, the sample's time point label means: baseline before first vaccination. Vaccinee samples were obtained from the UK trials COV001 and COV002, which included a single-blind randomized controlled phase 2/3 trial of AZD1222 (ChAdOx1 nCoV-19) in healthy adults. Trial participant PBMC samples were collected at day 0 and day 28 after the second dose for TCRbeta chain sequencing. This TCR was recovered from an adult in good health. The sample was peripheral blood, taken on day 0 of AZD1222 vaccination. Recombination connected TRBV5-1 to TRBJ1-2; no D gene call is confident. CDR3 region: CASSLAMGPYGYTF. The DNA reads TGCGCCAGCAGCTTGGCTATGGGTCCCTATGGCTACACCTTC.